Each of the 25 T cell receptor beta chains below was sequenced from the same sample in a study of cytotoxic CD8 clonotypes in ibrutinib-treated CLL. Sequencing was performed with immunoSEQ multiplex PCR; in TCRdb, only in-frame clones are kept and a portion is missing. The sample lists about 300,000 clones, more than 70% occurring once. Sequencing used PBMCs, obtained at disease progression, from a patient treated with ibrutinib. The origin of the receptors is a human donor with chronic lymphocytic leukemia.

This chain links TRBV10-3 with TRBJ2-2, with TRBD1 matching 8 bases. Germline CDR1 and CDR2: ENHRY and SYGVKD. After removal of 5 bases from V and 3 bases from J, the junction contained 2 bases not matched to a gene. This CDR3 has 14 amino acids. The CDR3 DNA reads TGTGCCATCAGTCAGGGGGCTCACACCGGGGAGCTGTTTTTT. Translating it yields CAISQGAHTGELFF.

The chain joins TRBV13 to TRBJ2-7; 7 nucleotides agree with TRBD2. Germline V gives CDR1 PRHDT, CDR2 FYEKMQ (reference sequence). Unmatched junction bases numbered 12, after V lost 3 bases and J lost 10 bases. This CDR3 has 14 amino acids. The CDR3 nucleotides are TGTGCCAGCAGCTTGGGGCGGGAGCCGACGCGACAGTACTTC. This codes for CASSLGREPTRQYF.

This chain links TRBV18 with TRBJ1-4; unclear D gene. The CDR3 totals 15 residues. The V end lost 4 bases, the J end lost 0 bases, and 9 bases lay between the germline ends. Germline V CDR1 and CDR2: KGHSH, LQKENI. The CDR3 loop reads CASSQDGTTNEKLFF. The DNA for the CDR3 is TGTGCCAGCTCACAAGACGGCACAACTAATGAAAAACTGTTTTTT. Using reference TRBV18 and TRBJ1-4 for the parts outside the CDR3, the full variable domain is NAGVMQNPRHLVRRRGQEARLRCSPMKGHSHVYWYRQLPEEGLKFMVYLQKENIIDESGMPKERFSAEFPKEGPSILRIQQVVRGDSAAYFCASSQDGTTNEKLFFGSGTQLSVL.

J is TRBJ2-7 and V is TRBV29-1; D might be TRBD1 (5 bases). V was trimmed by 6 bases and J by 4 bases, leaving 13 bases between them. The germline V gene has CDR1 SQVTM and CDR2 ANQGSEA. The CDR3 is 12 amino acids. This chain's CDR3 is CSVGPTVYEQYF. Here the CDR3 DNA reads TGCAGCGTCGGACCGACAGTGTACGAGCAGTACTTC.

The V call is TRBV6-5, the J call TRBJ1-1; unclear D gene. CDR1 and CDR2 (germline): MNHEY, SVGAGI. V dropped 0 bases and J dropped 5 bases, with 10 bases sitting between them. This CDR3 comprises 14 residues. The CDR3 loop reads CASSYSLGWTEAFF. CDR3 nucleotides: TGTGCCAGCAGTTACTCGCTGGGATGGACTGAAGCTTTCTTT.

The J gene is TRBJ2-3, the V gene TRBV6-6; 9 positions match TRBD2. Trimming at V came to 1 base and at J to 4 bases, leaving 3 bases not matched to a gene. The CDR3 is 15 amino acids. In germline, CDR1 is MNHNY, CDR2 SVGAGI (reference sequence). As DNA, the CDR3 is TGTGCCAGCAGTTACTTGCGGGGGGGGGCAGATACGCAGTATTTT. Amino acids: CASSYLRGGADTQYF.

This chain uses TRBV10-3 with TRBJ1-1; D may be TRBD1 (5 bases). Germline V gene lookup returns CDR1 ENHRY and CDR2 SYGVKD. The length of the CDR3 is 14 residues. V shed 6 bases and J shed 9 bases, with 20 bases lying between them. The CDR3 protein is CAISRDRHNSQAFF. CDR3 nucleotides: TGTGCCATCAGCCGGGACCGACATAATTCGCAAGCTTTCTTT.

The J gene is TRBJ1-1, the V gene TRBV18; D might be TRBD1 (5 bases). V lost 1 base, J lost 4 bases, and 10 bases lay in between. The CDR3 totals 14 residues. The germline gives CDR1 KGHSH, CDR2 LQKENI. For the CDR3, the DNA is TGTGCCAGCTCACCACGACAGAAGATCACTGAAGCTTTCTTT. Translated: CASSPRQKITEAFF.

The J gene is TRBJ2-3, the V gene TRBV2; 10 bases are a match to TRBD1. The CDR3 covers 16 residues. V shed 6 bases and J 2 bases; nucleotides not matched to a gene: 8. The V gene's germline CDR1 is SNHLY and CDR2 FYNNEI. CDR3 bases: TGTGCCAGCAGCCGGGGACAGGGGTTTTTCACAGATACGCAGTATTTT. As protein: CASSRGQGFFTDTQYF.

The chain recombines TRBV6-6 with TRBJ2-1, with a tentative D call TRBD1 (6 bases). The germline V gene encodes CDR1 MNHNY and CDR2 SVGAGI (reference sequence). Trimming cost V 5 bases and J 9 bases, with 11 bases left between them. CDR3 length: 12 amino acids. The CDR3 spells CASSIQGGEQFF. CDR3 bases: TGTGCCAGCAGTATACAGGGTGGTGAGCAGTTCTTC.

The rearrangement joins TRBV11-3 to TRBJ2-1, with D possibly being TRBD1 or TRBD2 (5 bases each). The CDR3 is 16 amino acids. The ends were cut back, 5 bases at V and 0 bases at J, with 14 bases in the middle. The germline V gene has CDR1 SGHNT and CDR2 YENEEA. The chain's CDR3 is CASSTGLFGSYNEQFF. The DNA of the CDR3 is TGTGCCAGCAGCACAGGACTGTTCGGCTCCTACAATGAGCAGTTCTTC.

The chain employs TRBV7-8 and TRBJ2-7, with D uncertain. This CDR3 contains 13 residues. The V end was cut by 1 base, the J end by 3 bases, with 7 bases between. Germline-derived CDR1 and CDR2 are SGHVS and FQNEAQ. CDR3 region: CASSLVGIYEQYF. The DNA for the CDR3 is TGTGCCAGCAGCTTAGTGGGCATCTACGAGCAGTACTTC.

The V gene is TRBV19, the J gene TRBJ1-2; D gene uncertain. Trimming took off 3 bases at V and 2 bases at J, with 7 bases between the two ends. This CDR3 contains 13 residues. From germline, CDR1 is LNHDA and CDR2 SQIVND (reference sequence). CDR3 sequence: CASSMELNYGYTF. Here the CDR3 DNA reads TGTGCCAGTAGTATGGAGCTGAACTATGGCTACACCTTC.

A single count supports this clone. The chain uses TRBV6-6 and TRBJ2-7, with D possibly TRBD1 on 6 matching bases. The CDR3 is 16 residues long. The V and J ends lost 4 bases and 2 bases respectively, with 18 bases between them. CDR1 MNHNY and CDR2 SVGAGI come from the germline V gene (reference sequence). The CDR3 region is CASSSTGLDGTYEQYF. As DNA, the CDR3 is TGTGCCAGCAGTTCAACAGGGTTGGATGGGACCTACGAGCAGTACTTC.

The J gene is TRBJ1-1, the V gene TRBV19; D ambiguous. The ends were cut back, 3 bases at V and 1 base at J, with 6 bases in the middle. CDR1 and CDR2 (germline): LNHDA, SQIVND (reference sequence). The CDR3 covers 13 residues. The CDR3 bases are TGTGCCAGTAGTATGTGGCAGAACACTGAAGCTTTCTTT. Translated, it gives CASSMWQNTEAFF.

The chain recombines TRBV19 with TRBJ2-5, with D unclear. Germline V gene lookup returns CDR1 LNHDA and CDR2 SQIVND (reference sequence). The V end lost 5 bases, the J end lost 9 bases, and 16 bases lay between the germline ends. The CDR3 has 13 residues. DNA for the CDR3: TGTGCCAGTAGTCAAACTCCCCAAGTGTCCCAGTACTTC. Translated: CASSQTPQVSQYF. Variable domain in full (rest from reference TRBV19 and TRBJ2-5): DGGITQSPKYLFRKEGQNVTLSCEQNLNHDAMYWYRQDPGQGLRLIYYSQIVNDFQKGDIAEGYSVSREKKESFPLTVTSAQKNPTAFYLCASSQTPQVSQYFGPGTRLLVL.

The J gene is TRBJ2-7, the V gene TRBV10-3; 10 bases map to TRBD2. Per germline, CDR1 ENHRY and CDR2 SYGVKD. With 3 bases clipped from V and 4 bases from J, the junction kept 9 bases outside the gene matches. The CDR3 runs 16 residues. CDR3 amino acids: CAISDGGLARGYEQYF. CDR3 bases: TGTGCCATCAGTGATGGGGGACTAGCGCGCGGGTACGAGCAGTACTTC.

The V call is TRBV7-3, the J call TRBJ2-7; TRBD1 matches 8 bases. The trim removed 6 bases at V and 5 bases at J, leaving 15 bases unmatched. Germline V gives CDR1 SGHTA, CDR2 FQGTGA. This CDR3 has 16 residues. CDR3 DNA sequence: TGTGCCAGCAGACCGCCGACAGGGGAAGATTTTGACGAGCAGTACTTC. It translates to CASRPPTGEDFDEQYF.

V usage is TRBV2 and J usage is TRBJ1-1, with D unresolved. This CDR3 spans 14 amino acids. The V end was cut by 3 bases, the J end by 0 bases, with 8 bases between. Germline CDR1 reads SNHLY; CDR2 reads FYNNEI. The CDR3 sequence: CASSEGVMNTEAFF. CDR3 nucleotides: TGTGCCAGCAGTGAGGGAGTCATGAACACTGAAGCTTTCTTT.

V gene TRBV29-1 combines with J gene TRBJ1-1, with 9 nucleotides matching TRBD1. V was clipped by 7 bases and J by 1 base; unmatched bases: 1. The length of the CDR3 is 12 residues. CDR1 and CDR2 from the germline V gene are SQVTM and ANQGSEA. The CDR3 DNA sequence: TGCAGCGGGGACAGGGAGAACACTGAAGCTTTCTTT. This gives the protein CSGDRENTEAFF.

The chain employs TRBV5-5 and TRBJ2-5; TRBD1 or TRBD2 may be the D gene (6 bases each). This CDR3 has 13 residues. Germline CDR1 reads SGHKS; CDR2 reads YYEKEE (reference sequence). V gave up 1 base and J gave up 5 bases, with 9 bases separating them. This CDR3 reads CASSLTGRETQYF. CDR3 DNA: TGTGCCAGCAGCTTGACAGGGAGGGAGACCCAGTACTTC.

The chain is built from TRBV7-3 and TRBJ2-5, with D tentatively TRBD1 or TRBD2 (5 bases each). V lost 5 bases to trimming and J lost 3 bases, with 19 bases between them. Germline loops: CDR1 SGHTA, CDR2 FQGTGA. The CDR3 consists of 16 residues. Here the CDR3 DNA reads TGTGCCAGCAGCCCCTCGAGGGGCCCAGCCGAAGAGACCCAGTACTTC. It specifies CASSPSRGPAEETQYF.

The V call is TRBV6-5, the J call TRBJ2-7; possible D gene TRBD2, 6 bases. Trimming shortened V by 10 bases and J by 4 bases, and 14 bases separated the two germline ends. From germline, CDR1 is MNHEY and CDR2 SVGAGI. This CDR3 comprises 12 residues. In DNA, the CDR3 is TGTGCCACCGATGGGGGGATATACGAGCAGTACTTC. This sequence encodes CATDGGIYEQYF.

The chain couples TRBV27 to TRBJ2-5, with unresolved D. The CDR3 covers 14 residues. V lost 2 bases to trimming and J lost 2 bases, with 9 bases between them. Germline lookup yields CDR1 MNHEY and CDR2 SMNVEV (reference sequence). CDR3 bases: TGTGCCAGCAGTTTAGGGAACGATCAAGAGACCCAGTACTTC. Translating gives CASSLGNDQETQYF.

The chain recombines TRBV11-2 with TRBJ2-3; 13 bases align to TRBD2. V was clipped by 5 bases and J by 3 bases; unmatched bases: 11. The CDR3 contains 18 residues. CDR1 and CDR2 from the germline V gene are SGHAT and FQNNGV. CDR3 protein: CASSPSGTSGVITDTQYF. The CDR3 nucleotides read TGTGCCAGCAGCCCGAGCGGGACTAGCGGGGTTATAACAGATACGCAGTATTTT.